This TCR beta chain was observed in a study of blood T cell repertoires in COVID-19. Study-level background: Some COVID-19 samples were acute and others convalescent; all came from the United States, Italy and Spain.

The germline V gene encodes CDR1 SGHDT and CDR2 YYEEEE. The CDR3 is 16 amino acids. J lost 4 bases, V lost 1 base, and 5 bases had no gene match. Sequencing used immunoSEQ multiplex PCR; TCRdb keeps in-frame clones, though not all of them. The sample holds 200,000 to 250,000 clones, around 84% seen once. Sequencing used peripheral blood. This TCR derives from a woman older than 75 with COVID-19, enrolled during active disease. The chain joins TRBV5-6 to TRBJ1-5; 10 bases are a match to TRBD1. CDR3 DNA sequence: TGTGCCAGCAGCTTGCTGACAGGGGGCCCTAATCAGCCCCAGCATTTT. Translation: CASSLLTGGPNQPQHF.